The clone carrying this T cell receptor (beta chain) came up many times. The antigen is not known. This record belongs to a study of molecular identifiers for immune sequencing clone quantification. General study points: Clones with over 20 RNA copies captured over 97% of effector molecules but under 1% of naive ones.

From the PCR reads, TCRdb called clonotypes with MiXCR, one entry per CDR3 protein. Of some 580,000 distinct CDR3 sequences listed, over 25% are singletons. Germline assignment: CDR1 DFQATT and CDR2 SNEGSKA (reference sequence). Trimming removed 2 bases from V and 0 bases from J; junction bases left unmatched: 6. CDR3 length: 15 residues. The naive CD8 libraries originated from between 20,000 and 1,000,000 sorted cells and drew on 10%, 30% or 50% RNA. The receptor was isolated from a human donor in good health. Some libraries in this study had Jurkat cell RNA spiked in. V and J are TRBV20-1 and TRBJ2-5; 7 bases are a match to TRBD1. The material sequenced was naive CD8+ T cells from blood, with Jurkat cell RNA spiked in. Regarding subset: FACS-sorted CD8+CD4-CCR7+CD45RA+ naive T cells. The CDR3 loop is CSARPRDRYQETQYF. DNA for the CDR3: TGCAGTGCTAGACCCCGGGACAGATACCAAGAGACCCAGTACTTC.